This passage covers 14 T cell receptor beta chains from one sample sequenced in a study of T cells expressing NK-cell markers. Each CDR3 protein gets one entry in TCRdb, which reprocessed the 5' RACE reads and gives no DNA. Its listing shows about 460,000 distinct CDR3 sequences. What was sequenced was blood T cells: a sorted CD56 or NKG2C T cell subset, CD4+ or CD8+ T cells, or bulk PBMC T cells (not recorded which). All receptors derive from a woman aged 45-59 years in good health.

The chain employs TRBV20-1 and TRBJ1-2. The germline V gene has CDR1 DFQATT and CDR2 SNEGSKA (reference sequence). The CDR3 has 15 residues. The CDR3 protein is CSARPGGALKVGYTF.

This chain links TRBV6-1 with TRBJ1-1; TCRdb's assignment of TRBD1 cannot be checked, as there is no DNA. Germline CDR1 and CDR2: MNHNS and SASEGT. This CDR3 has 15 residues. The CDR3 here is CASTLEGQGTTEAFF.

CDR3 protein: CASSSLAGGWVTQYF. The chain uses TRBV12-3 or TRBV12-4 and TRBJ2-3; TCRdb outputs TRBD2, but without DNA this stays unchecked. There are 15 residues in the CDR3.

The rearrangement joins TRBV5-1 to TRBJ2-3; there is no DNA to check the TCRdb D call of TRBD1. Germline lookup yields CDR1 SGHRS and CDR2 YFSETQ. The CDR3 runs 19 residues. The CDR3 region is CASSLDLKRQVGRRDTQYF.

This chain uses TRBV7-8 with TRBJ2-3. There are 14 residues in the CDR3. Germline CDR1 reads SGHVS; CDR2 reads FQNEAQ. This chain's CDR3 is CAGTLAGDADTQYF.

The V call is TRBV6-6, the J call TRBJ2-1; the TRBD2 assignment by TCRdb is unverifiable without DNA. The CDR3 spans 16 residues. Per the germline V gene, CDR1 is MNHNY and CDR2 is SVGAGI (reference sequence). The CDR3 loop reads CASGASGKRLYNEQFF.

The CDR3 protein is CSAVKGDFPYEQYF. The rearrangement links TRBV20-1 to TRBJ2-7; checking the TCRdb D call of TRBD2 is not possible without DNA. Germline V gives CDR1 DFQATT, CDR2 SNEGSKA (reference sequence). This CDR3 spans 14 amino acids.

The chain joins TRBV5-1 to TRBJ1-1; without DNA, the TCRdb call of TRBD1 cannot be checked. Per the germline V gene, CDR1 is SGHRS and CDR2 is YFSETQ. The CDR3 has 15 amino acids. This CDR3 reads CASSPWDSSNTEAFF.

The genes are TRBV12-3 or TRBV12-4 and TRBJ1-4; no DNA is available, so the TRBD1 call from TCRdb remains unchecked. The CDR3 has 12 amino acids. The CDR3 loop is CASAATGKKLFF.

CDR3 sequence: CASSLGTGTYEQYF. The chain joins TRBV5-1 to TRBJ2-7; TCRdb names TRBD1, which stays unverified in the absence of DNA. CDR1 and CDR2 from the germline V gene are SGHRS and YFSETQ. The CDR3 has 14 residues.

V is TRBV7-8 and J is TRBJ2-4; the TCRdb D gene call, TRBD1, has no DNA to confirm it. Germline assignment: CDR1 SGHVS and CDR2 FQNEAQ. The CDR3 extends over 15 amino acids. The CDR3 sequence: CASSPPTRAKNIQYF.

The V gene is TRBV6-5, the J gene TRBJ2-1; TCRdb's D call of TRBD2 is untestable without DNA. Germline assignment: CDR1 MNHEY and CDR2 SVGAGI. This CDR3 has 15 amino acids. CDR3 in amino acids: CASSLPSDKGNEQFF.

The CDR3 sequence is CATRDNFAYEQYF. This chain connects TRBV6-6 to TRBJ2-7; absent DNA, TCRdb's TRBD1 call cannot be checked. Germline CDR1 is MNHNY and CDR2 is SVGAGI (reference sequence). This CDR3 comprises 13 residues.

The CDR3 loop is CASSWTRVTGELFF. This chain uses TRBV6-2 or TRBV6-3 with TRBJ2-2; the TCRdb call, TRBD1, lacks DNA for checking. CDR3 size: 14 residues. Germline-derived CDR1 and CDR2 are MNHEY and SVGEGT.